This TCR beta chain emerged from a study of low-dose radiotherapy and immunotherapy resistance in tumors. Looking at the study overall: Cohort 1 was treated with 0.5 Gy per fraction at 2-week intervals, amounting to 6.5 Gy overall. Intravenous ipilimumab 1 mg/kg every six weeks was given with nivolumab 240 mg every two weeks. Intravenous cyclophosphamide at 200 mg/m2 preceded radiation and immunotherapy by one day, every two weeks.

At least ten counts were recorded for this clonotype. Time point denoted: before trial treatment. Those eligible were patients bearing advanced solid tumors lacking tumor-infiltrating lymphocytes. Both TCRalpha and TCRbeta chains were reverse transcribed with V-gene-specific primers. TCRs underwent around 20 PCR cycles of amplification with a constant-region primer and V-primer adapter. TCRdb redid the calling of the reads with MiXCR, one entry per CDR3 protein. The sample includes 80,000 to 95,000 distinct CDR3 sequences, 8% to 10% of them seen just once. Germline lookup yields CDR1 SGHNT and CDR2 YYREEE (reference sequence). The CDR3 is 16 amino acids. The trim removed 4 bases at V and 2 bases at J, leaving 9 bases unmatched.

Material: PBMCs, obtained before treatment. The V call is TRBV5-4, the J call TRBJ1-1; the match to TRBD1 covers 9 bases. This receptor was obtained from a male donor with prostate cancer. The CDR3 reads CASSIPGQGFNTEAFF. In DNA form, the CDR3 reads TGTGCCAGCAGCATACCGGGACAGGGATTCAACACTGAAGCTTTCTTT.